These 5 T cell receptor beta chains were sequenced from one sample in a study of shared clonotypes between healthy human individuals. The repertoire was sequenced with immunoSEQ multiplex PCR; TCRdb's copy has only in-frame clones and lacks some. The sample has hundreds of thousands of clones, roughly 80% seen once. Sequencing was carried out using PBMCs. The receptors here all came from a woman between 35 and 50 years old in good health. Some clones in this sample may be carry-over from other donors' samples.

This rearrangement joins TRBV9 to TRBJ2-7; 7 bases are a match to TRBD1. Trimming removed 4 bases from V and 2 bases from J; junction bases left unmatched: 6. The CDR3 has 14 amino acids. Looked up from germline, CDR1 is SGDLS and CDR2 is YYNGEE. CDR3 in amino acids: CASSPSTGTYEQYF. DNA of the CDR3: TGTGCCAGCAGCCCCTCGACAGGGACCTACGAGCAGTACTTC.

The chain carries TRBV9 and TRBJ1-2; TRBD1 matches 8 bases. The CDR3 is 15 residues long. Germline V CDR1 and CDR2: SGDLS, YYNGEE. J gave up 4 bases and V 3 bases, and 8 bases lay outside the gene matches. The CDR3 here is CASSETQGAGYGYTF. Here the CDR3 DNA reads TGTGCCAGCAGCGAGACCCAGGGGGCAGGCTATGGCTACACCTTC.

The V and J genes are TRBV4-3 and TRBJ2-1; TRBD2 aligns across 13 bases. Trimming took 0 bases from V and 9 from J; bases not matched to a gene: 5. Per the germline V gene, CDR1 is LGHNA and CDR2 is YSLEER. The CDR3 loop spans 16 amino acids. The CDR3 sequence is CASSQEGLAGTGEQFF. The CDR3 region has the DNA TGCGCCAGCAGCCAAGAGGGACTAGCGGGAACCGGTGAGCAGTTCTTC.

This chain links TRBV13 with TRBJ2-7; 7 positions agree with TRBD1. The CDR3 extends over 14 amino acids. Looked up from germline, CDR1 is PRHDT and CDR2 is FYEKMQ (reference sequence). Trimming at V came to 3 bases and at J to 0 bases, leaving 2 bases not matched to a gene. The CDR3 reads CASSFTGASYEQYF. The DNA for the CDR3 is TGTGCCAGCAGCTTCACAGGGGCCTCCTACGAGCAGTACTTC.

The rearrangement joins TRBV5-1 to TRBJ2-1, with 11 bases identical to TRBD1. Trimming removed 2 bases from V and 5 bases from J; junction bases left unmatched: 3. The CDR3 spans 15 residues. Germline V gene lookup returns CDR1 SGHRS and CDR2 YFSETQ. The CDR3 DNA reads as TGCGCCAGCAGCTTTGCGGGACAGGGGGACAATGAGCAGTTCTTC. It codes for CASSFAGQGDNEQFF.